The 13 T cell receptor beta chains reported below all come from one sample, sequenced in a study of blood T cell repertoires in COVID-19. The data were produced by immunoSEQ multiplex PCR, yet TCRdb's version contains in-frame clones alone and is incomplete. This table has roughly 320,000 clones, around nine tenths appearing once. The specimen sequenced was PBMCs or T cells enriched from blood (not recorded which). The receptor source for this set is a woman under 40 who had been exposed to COVID-19.

CDR3 residues: CASSLSRSTDTQYF. The CDR3 DNA follows: TGCGCCAGCAGCTTGTCGCGGAGCACAGATACGCAGTATTTT. The chain carries TRBV5-1 and TRBJ2-3; no clear D gene. Trimming removed 1 base at V and 0 bases at J, with 6 bases between. The germline V gene has CDR1 SGHRS and CDR2 YFSETQ. This CDR3 is built from 14 residues.

This chain links TRBV4-3 with TRBJ1-4; possibly TRBD1 for D (5 bases). Trimming pared 2 bases from V and 2 bases from J, leaving 18 bases between. CDR3 length: 18 residues. Germline V CDR1 and CDR2: LGHNA, YSLEER. This chain's CDR3 is CASSQPFAGIVTNEKLFF. Written as DNA, the CDR3 is TGCGCCAGCAGCCAACCTTTCGCAGGGATTGTCACTAATGAAAAACTGTTTTTT.

The chain links TRBV3-1 (or the pseudogene TRBV3-2) to TRBJ1-4; maybe TRBD1 (5 bases). The CDR3 consists of 15 residues. CDR1 and CDR2 (germline): LGHDT, YNNKEL (reference sequence). Trimming stripped 4 bases from V and 5 bases from J, with 14 bases between. CDR3 DNA sequence: TGTGCCAGCAGCCCGCAAGGGGCGCGGAATGAAAAACTGTTTTTT. This codes for CASSPQGARNEKLFF.

V and J are TRBV2 and TRBJ1-1, with 7 positions matching TRBD1. This CDR3 region has 14 residues. V shed 3 bases, J shed 0 bases, and the junction held 1 base outside the gene matches. Germline CDR1 SNHLY, CDR2 FYNNEI. The CDR3 spells CASSETGLNTEAFF. CDR3 bases: TGTGCCAGCAGTGAGACAGGGTTGAACACTGAAGCTTTCTTT.

The chain's CDR3 is CASSVATGGFGYGYTF. CDR3 DNA: TGTGCCAGCAGCGTAGCTACGGGGGGGTTCGGCTATGGCTACACCTTC. The chain couples TRBV9 to TRBJ1-2, with a possible D match to TRBD1 (5 bases). The germline CDR1 and CDR2 sequences are SGDLS and YYNGEE. The CDR3 totals 16 residues. With 0 bases removed from V and 4 bases from J, the gap between germline ends came to 16 bases.

The rearrangement joins TRBV7-2 to TRBJ2-5, with 9 bases aligning to TRBD2. CDR1 and CDR2 (germline): SGHTA, FQGNSA. The CDR3 is 17 amino acids. The ends lost 1 base at V and 4 bases at J; junction bases unmatched: 10. The CDR3 DNA reads TGTGCCAGCAGCTTAGGAGTGGGCGGGGGGGCCCCAGAGACCCAGTACTTC. Translation gives CASSLGVGGGAPETQYF. The whole variable domain, remainder taken from reference TRBV7-2 and TRBJ2-5, is GAGVSQSPSNKVTEKGKDVELRCDPISGHTALYWYRQSLGQGLEFLIYFQGNSAPDKSGLPSDRFSAERTGGSVSTLTIQRTQQEDSAVYLCASSLGVGGGAPETQYFGPGTRLLVL.

This chain uses TRBV28 with TRBJ1-2; no clear D gene. The CDR3 is made up of 11 amino acids. V shed 3 bases and J shed 5 bases, with 4 bases lying between them. CDR1 MDHEN and CDR2 SYDVKM come from the germline V gene. Here the CDR3 DNA reads TGTGCCAGCAGTTTGCAGTATGGCTACACCTTC. Translating gives CASSLQYGYTF.

This chain links TRBV7-9 with TRBJ1-2; 8 nucleotides align to TRBD1. Germline CDR1 SEHNR, CDR2 FQNEAQ (reference sequence). Trimming took 5 bases from V and 3 from J; bases not matched to a gene: 14. CDR3 length: 17 amino acids. CDR3 DNA: TGTGCCAGCAGCCCGGGGGACAGGTCAAATCCCTACTATGGCTACACCTTC. This encodes CASSPGDRSNPYYGYTF.

This sequence joins TRBV5-4 and TRBJ2-1; the match to TRBD1 covers 8 bases. This CDR3 is 15 amino acids long. CDR1 and CDR2 from the germline V gene are SGHNT and YYREEE (reference sequence). J gave up 5 bases and V 4 bases, and 8 bases lay outside the gene matches. CDR3 sequence (DNA): TGTGCCAGCAGCCCCGGCGGACAGGGCAACAATGAGCAGTTCTTC. It yields the protein CASSPGGQGNNEQFF.

The chain joins TRBV2 to TRBJ1-6; TRBD1 aligns across 7 bases. V lost 0 bases to trimming and J lost 9 bases; unmatched junction nucleotides: 2. The germline CDR1 and CDR2 sequences are SNHLY and FYNNEI. This CDR3 spans 14 amino acids. This chain's CDR3 is CASSEATGISPLHF. CDR3 sequence (DNA): TGTGCCAGCAGTGAAGCGACAGGGATTTCACCCCTCCACTTT.

The chain employs TRBV6-2 or TRBV6-3 and TRBJ1-5, with TRBD1 matching 7 bases. V was pared by 0 bases and J by 1 base, with 9 bases of the junction left unmatched. The CDR3 totals 18 residues. In germline, CDR1 is MNHEY, CDR2 SVGEGT. The CDR3 loop reads CASSYSRDRVRSNQPQHF. The CDR3 DNA reads TGTGCCAGCAGTTACTCAAGAGACAGGGTAAGGAGCAATCAGCCCCAGCATTTT.

This chain connects TRBV3-1 (or the pseudogene TRBV3-2) to TRBJ1-5, with 7 bases fitting TRBD1. Trimming removed 4 bases from V and 10 bases from J; junction bases left unmatched: 13. Germline V gene lookup returns CDR1 LGHDT and CDR2 YNNKEL (reference sequence). The CDR3 consists of 15 residues. The CDR3 sequence: CASSPRGAPSRPQHF. In nucleotides, the CDR3 is TGTGCCAGCAGCCCCAGGGGGGCGCCCTCCCGACCCCAGCATTTT.

J is TRBJ1-1 and V is TRBV7-2, with D tentatively TRBD1 (6 bases). This CDR3 region has 15 residues. Germline assignment: CDR1 SGHTA and CDR2 FQGNSA. V shed 1 base and J shed 5 bases, with 14 bases lying between them. DNA for the CDR3: TGTGCCAGCAGCTTAGGGGGCAGGGGAGGGACTGAAGCTTTCTTT. It yields the protein CASSLGGRGGTEAFF. Full variable domain (missing parts from reference TRBV7-2 and TRBJ1-1): GAGVSQSPSNKVTEKGKDVELRCDPISGHTALYWYRQSLGQGLEFLIYFQGNSAPDKSGLPSDRFSAERTGGSVSTLTIQRTQQEDSAVYLCASSLGGRGGTEAFFGQGTRLTVV.